This section outlines one T cell receptor beta chain sequence together with its context. The antigen is not known. This CDR3 comprises 14 residues. Germline lookup yields CDR1 SGDLS and CDR2 YYNGEE. V gave up 6 bases and J gave up 0 bases; unmatched junction bases: 6. When sampled, the donors appeared nominally healthy, though they likely had unrecorded immune exposures. This specimen belongs to a study of cytomegalovirus exposure and HLA in healthy donors. PCR employed 60 Vbeta and 13 Jbeta primers. The method was immunoSEQ multiplex PCR; TCRdb's version includes in-frame clones alone and lacks a portion of them. The sample has about 160,000 clones, and its top ten clones hold roughly 1.6%. Study results and limitations: As a later analysis showed, several of the most significant clusters appeared to be linked to common viral pathogens. TCR beta chains associated with HLA were, in a later analysis, more clonally expanded than equally common others. Both high specificity and high sensitivity reportedly marked the classifier's diagnosis of cytomegalovirus status.

The chain combines TRBV9 with TRBJ2-7, with 7 bases fitting TRBD2. The sequencing sample was made of PBMCs. The sequence derives from a woman aged 50 to 65 in good health and CMV-seronegative. The CDR3 protein is CASNERGLSYEQYF. In nucleotides, the CDR3 is TGTGCCAGCAATGAGCGGGGACTCTCCTACGAGCAGTACTTC.